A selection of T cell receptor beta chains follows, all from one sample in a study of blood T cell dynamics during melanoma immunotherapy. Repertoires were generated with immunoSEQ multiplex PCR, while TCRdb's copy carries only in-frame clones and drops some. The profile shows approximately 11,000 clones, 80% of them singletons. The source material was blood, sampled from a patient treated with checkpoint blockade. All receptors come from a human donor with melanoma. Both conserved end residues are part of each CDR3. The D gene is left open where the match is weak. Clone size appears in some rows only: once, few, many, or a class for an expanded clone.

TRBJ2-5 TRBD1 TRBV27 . TGTGCCAGCAGCCAACAGGGGCCAGAGACCCAGTACTTC CASSQQGPETQYF
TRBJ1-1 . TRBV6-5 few TGTGCCAGCAGGAGGGATCCGGCCACTGAAGCTTTCTTT CASRRDPATEAFF
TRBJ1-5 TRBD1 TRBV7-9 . TGTGCCAGCAGCTCCGGGCAGGGGGATTTCAATCAGCCCCAGCATTTT CASSSGQGDFNQPQHF
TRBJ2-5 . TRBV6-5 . TGTGCCAGCAGTTTCCGACAGGCTGGCGGGACCCAGTACTTC CASSFRQAGGTQYF
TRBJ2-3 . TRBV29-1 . TGCAGCGGGAGGACAGCCAGCACAGATACGCAGTATTTT CSGRTASTDTQYF
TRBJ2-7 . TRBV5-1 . TGCGCCAGCAGCCTTAGCTCCTACGAGCAGTACTTC CASSLSSYEQYF
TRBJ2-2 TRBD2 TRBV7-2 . TGTGCCAGCAGCTACCTAGCGGGAGGGCGGACCGGGGAGCTGTTTTTT CASSYLAGGRTGELFF
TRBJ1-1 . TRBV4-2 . TGTGCCAGCAGCCCCTTTTCCGGGGGAGCTTTCTTT CASSPFSGGAFF
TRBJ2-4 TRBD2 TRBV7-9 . TGTGCCAGCAGCTCCGATGGACTAGCGGGACTAGCCAAAAACATTCAGTACTTC CASSSDGLAGLAKNIQYF
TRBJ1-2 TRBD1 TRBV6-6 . TGTGCCAGCAGCACTTCCCTAGGGGGCGATGGCTACACCTTC CASSTSLGGDGYTF
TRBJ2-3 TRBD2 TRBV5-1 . TGCGCCAGCAGCTCGGGCGGGGGAGGTAATCACGCAGATACGCAGTATTTT CASSSGGGGNHADTQYF
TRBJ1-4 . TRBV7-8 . TGTGCCAGCAGACCCCAGGGAGTTGCAACTAATGAAAAACTGTTTTTT CASRPQGVATNEKLFF
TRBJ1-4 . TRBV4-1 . TGCGCCAGCAGCCAAGATTCGGGCAACTTCGCAACTAATGAAAAACTGTTTTTT CASSQDSGNFATNEKLFF
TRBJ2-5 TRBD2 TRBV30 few TGTGCCTGGAGTTGGAGCGGGGACCGAGAGACCCAGTACTTC CAWSWSGDRETQYF
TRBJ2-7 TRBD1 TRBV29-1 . TGCAGCGTTATCGGACAGGGATCCTACGAGCAGTACTTC CSVIGQGSYEQYF
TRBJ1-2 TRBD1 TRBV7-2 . TGTGCCAGCAGCCCACAGGGGACCTATGGCTACACCTTC CASSPQGTYGYTF
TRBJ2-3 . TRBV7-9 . TGTGCCAGCAGCCTCTACAGGGAATCAGATACGCAGTATTTT CASSLYRESDTQYF
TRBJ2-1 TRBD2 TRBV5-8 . TGTGCCAACCTAGCGGGAGATGTTAATGAGCAGTTCTTC CANLAGDVNEQFF
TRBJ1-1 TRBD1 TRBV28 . TGTGCCAGCAGACAACAGGGGGCGCTGGGAACTGAAGCTTTCTTT CASRQQGALGTEAFF
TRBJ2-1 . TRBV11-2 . TGTGCCAGCAGCTTAGTCTTGCGGCATGAGCAGTTCTTC CASSLVLRHEQFF
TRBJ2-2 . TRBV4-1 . TGCGCCAGCAGCCAAGGGGGGGCGAACACCGGGGAGCTGTTTTTT CASSQGGANTGELFF
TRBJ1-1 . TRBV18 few TGTGCCAGCTCACCACCCCTGCAGAACACTGAAGCTTTCTTT CASSPPLQNTEAFF
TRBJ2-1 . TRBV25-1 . TGTGCCAGCAGTCTTACCGACGATGTCTCGAATGAGCAGTTCTTC CASSLTDDVSNEQFF
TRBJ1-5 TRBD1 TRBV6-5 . TGTGCCAGCAGGGGACAGAACAGCAATCAGCCCCAGCATTTT CASRGQNSNQPQHF
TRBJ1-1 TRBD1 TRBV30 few TGTGCCTGGAGTAGGACTACAGGGGGTGAGGTAGCTTTCTTT CAWSRTTGGEVAFF
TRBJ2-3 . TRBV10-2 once TGCGCCAGCCTCTCCCTCAGTCTTAGCACAGATACGCAGTATTTT CASLSLSLSTDTQYF
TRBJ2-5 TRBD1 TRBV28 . TGTGCCAGCAGTTTCCGGGACAGGGGGGAGACCCAGTACTTC CASSFRDRGETQYF
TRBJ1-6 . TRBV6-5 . TGTGCCAGCAGTTACTCATGGGCAGGGGAAAATTCACCCCTCCACTTT CASSYSWAGENSPLHF
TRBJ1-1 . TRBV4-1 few TGCGCCAGCAGCCAATCATCCGGAGGCCCTGAAGCTTTCTTT CASSQSSGGPEAFF
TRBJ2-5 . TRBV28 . TGTGCCAGCAGTCCCTCCATTAGGGATTTTACCCAGTACTTC CASSPSIRDFTQYF
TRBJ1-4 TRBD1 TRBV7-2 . TGTGCCAGCAGCCCCCCCGGCAGGGGGAATGAAAAACTGTTTTTT CASSPPGRGNEKLFF
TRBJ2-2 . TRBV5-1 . TGCGCCAGCAGCTTGGGTCAGGTTACCGGGGAGCTGTTTTTT CASSLGQVTGELFF
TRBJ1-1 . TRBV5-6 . TGTGCCAGCAGCTTGTGGGCAGGGTTGAACACTGAAGCTTTCTTT CASSLWAGLNTEAFF
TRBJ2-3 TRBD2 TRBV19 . TGTGCCAGTAGTATAAGCGGGGTTACCACAGATACGCAGTATTTT CASSISGVTTDTQYF
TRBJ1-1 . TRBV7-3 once TGTGCCAGCAGCACGGGACCGAACACTGAAGCTTTCTTT CASSTGPNTEAFF
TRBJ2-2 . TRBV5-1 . TGCGCCAGCAGCCCTGGACAGACCCCGAACACCGGGGAGCTGTTTTTT CASSPGQTPNTGELFF
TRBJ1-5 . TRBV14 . TGTGCCAGCAGCCAAGATAGGTATCAGCCCCAGCATTTT CASSQDRYQPQHF
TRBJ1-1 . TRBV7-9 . TGTGCCAGCAGGGGAGGGCCGCTCACTATGAACACTGAAGCTTTCTTT CASRGGPLTMNTEAFF
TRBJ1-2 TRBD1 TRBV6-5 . TGTGCCAGCAGTTCCCGGGACAGTAACTATGGCTACACCTTC CASSSRDSNYGYTF